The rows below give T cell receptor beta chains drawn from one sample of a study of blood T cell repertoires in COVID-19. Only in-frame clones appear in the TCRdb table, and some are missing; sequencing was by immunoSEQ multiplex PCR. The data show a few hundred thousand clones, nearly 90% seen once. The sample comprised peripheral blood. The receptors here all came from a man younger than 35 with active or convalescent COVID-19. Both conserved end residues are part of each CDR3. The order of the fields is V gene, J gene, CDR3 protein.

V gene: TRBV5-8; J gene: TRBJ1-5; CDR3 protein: CASSWIDRAWSNQPQHF
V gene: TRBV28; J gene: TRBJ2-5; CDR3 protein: CASSRDRPTGKETQYF
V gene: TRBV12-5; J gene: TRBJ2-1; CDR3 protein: CASGLALAGGYNEQFF
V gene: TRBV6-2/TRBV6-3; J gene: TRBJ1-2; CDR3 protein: CASSLRFNYGYTF
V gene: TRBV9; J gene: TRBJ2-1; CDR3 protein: CASSVAGARDEQFF
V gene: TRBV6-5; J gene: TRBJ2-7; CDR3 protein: CASRTSGPQYF
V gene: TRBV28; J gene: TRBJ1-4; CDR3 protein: CASSPRLYGNDRNQYEKLFF
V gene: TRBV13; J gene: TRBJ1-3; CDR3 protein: CASSRGTSMGNTIYF
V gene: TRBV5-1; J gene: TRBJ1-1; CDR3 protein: CASSLDPGGSTEAFF
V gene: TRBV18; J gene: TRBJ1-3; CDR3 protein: CASSPSQGASGNTIYF
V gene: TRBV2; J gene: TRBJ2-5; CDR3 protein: CASSENRVQGKETQYF
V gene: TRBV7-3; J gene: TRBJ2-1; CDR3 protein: CASSPPPGLAGGEQFF
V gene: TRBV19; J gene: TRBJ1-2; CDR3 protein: CATSGWDSSIYGYTF
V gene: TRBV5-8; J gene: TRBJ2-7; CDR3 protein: CASSSDSSYEQYF
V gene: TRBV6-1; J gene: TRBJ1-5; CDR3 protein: CASSEYKGPGGFQHF
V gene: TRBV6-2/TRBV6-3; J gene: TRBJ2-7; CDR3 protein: CASSYYGTGYEEQYF
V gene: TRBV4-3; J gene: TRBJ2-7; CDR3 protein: CASSDRLGLAGIDSYEQYF
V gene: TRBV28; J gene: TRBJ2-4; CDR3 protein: CASSFGTSVAKNIQYF
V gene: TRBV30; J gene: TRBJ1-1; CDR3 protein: CAWRGGTEAFF
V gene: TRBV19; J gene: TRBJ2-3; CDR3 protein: CASSSSTGSPDTQYF
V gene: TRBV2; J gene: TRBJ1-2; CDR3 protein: CAGLALSDGYTF
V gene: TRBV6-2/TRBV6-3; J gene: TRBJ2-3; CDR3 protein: CASSYSGASDTQYF
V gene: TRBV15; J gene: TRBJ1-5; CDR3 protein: CATSRADQPQHF
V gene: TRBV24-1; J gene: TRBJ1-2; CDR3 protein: CATSVLGGPIGYTF
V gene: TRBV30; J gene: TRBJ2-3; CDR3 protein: CAWNPPSGGGADTQYF
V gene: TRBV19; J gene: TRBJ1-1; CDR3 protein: CASSRLDRGENTEAFF
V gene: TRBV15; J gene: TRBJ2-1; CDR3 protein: CATSRGRRGDHNEQFF
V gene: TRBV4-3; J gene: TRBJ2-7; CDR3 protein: CASSQADRVYEQYF
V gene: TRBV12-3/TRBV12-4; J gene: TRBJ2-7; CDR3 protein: CASSSDFLYEQYF
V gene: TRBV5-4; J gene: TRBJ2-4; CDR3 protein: CASSLVGGETKNIQYF
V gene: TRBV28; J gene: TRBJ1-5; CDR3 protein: CASTGGRVSYSNQPQHF
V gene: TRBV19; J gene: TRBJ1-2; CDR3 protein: CASSTTGVYTF
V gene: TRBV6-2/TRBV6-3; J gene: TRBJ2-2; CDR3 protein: CASSYWSGNTGELFF
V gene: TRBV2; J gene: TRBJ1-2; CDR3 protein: CATRKNSENYGYTF
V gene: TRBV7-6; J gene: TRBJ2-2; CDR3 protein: CASSRTVTTNTGELFF
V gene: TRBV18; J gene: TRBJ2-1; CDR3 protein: CASSQRGGDEQFF
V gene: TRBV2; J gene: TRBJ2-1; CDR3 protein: CASSRLAGINEQFF
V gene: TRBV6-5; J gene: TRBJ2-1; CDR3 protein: CASSYNSNLDNEQFF
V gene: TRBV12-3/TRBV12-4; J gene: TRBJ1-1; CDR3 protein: CASSRQGHSVAFF
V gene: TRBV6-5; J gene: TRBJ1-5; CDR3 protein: CASAPTGGSQPQHF
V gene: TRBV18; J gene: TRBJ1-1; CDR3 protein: CASSPNRGTSLNTEAFF
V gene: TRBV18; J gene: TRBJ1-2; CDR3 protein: CASSLGEGYGYTF
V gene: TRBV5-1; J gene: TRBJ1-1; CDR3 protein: CASSLETGGWGNTEAFF
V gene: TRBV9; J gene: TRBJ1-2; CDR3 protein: CASSVSYRAGYTF
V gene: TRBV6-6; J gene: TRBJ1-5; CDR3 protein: CASSPRRQPYSNQPQHF
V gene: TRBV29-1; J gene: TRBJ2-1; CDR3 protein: CSVVALAGAYNEQFF
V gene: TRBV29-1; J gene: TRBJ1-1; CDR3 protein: CSGGWSGTEAFF
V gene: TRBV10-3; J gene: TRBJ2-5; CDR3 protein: CAILRDTGETQYF
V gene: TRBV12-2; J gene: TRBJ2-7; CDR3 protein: CASRSQANYEQYF
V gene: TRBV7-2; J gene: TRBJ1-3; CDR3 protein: CASSIRASGNTIYF
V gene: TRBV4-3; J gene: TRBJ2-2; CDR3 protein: CASSQDSNAGRTGELFF
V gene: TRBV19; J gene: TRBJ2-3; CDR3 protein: CASSASGAGDTQYF
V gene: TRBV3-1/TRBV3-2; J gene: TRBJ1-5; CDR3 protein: CASSPTGDQPQHF
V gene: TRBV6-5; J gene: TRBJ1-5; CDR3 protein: CASSTGASNQPQHF
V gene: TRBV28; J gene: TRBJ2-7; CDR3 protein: CASTEDIGYEQYF